This T cell receptor beta chain was recovered during a study of cytomegalovirus exposure and HLA in healthy donors. Study results and caveats: In an earlier analysis, in some 600 donors, most V segments appeared productive either ~90% or ~30% of the time. The study listed 164 cytomegalovirus-associated TCR beta chains.

About this clone: What it recognizes is unknown.

Primers for the PCR totalled 60 Vbeta and 13 Jbeta. The assay was immunoSEQ multiplex PCR, and TCRdb's table has in-frame clones only and misses some. This table holds over 80,000 clones, roughly 79% found once. Germline V gene sequence: CDR1 LNHDA, CDR2 SQIVND (reference sequence). This CDR3 spans 15 amino acids. V gave up 5 bases and J gave up 8 bases; unmatched junction bases: 6. The TCR comes from a female donor in good health and CMV-seronegative. The sequenced sample consisted of PBMCs. This chain links TRBV19 with TRBJ1-6; 10 positions agree with TRBD1. In nucleotides, the CDR3 is TGTGCCAGTAGTCTCACCGGGACAGGGGATTCACCCCTCCACTTT. It specifies CASSLTGTGDSPLHF.